This is a list of T cell receptor beta chains from one sample in a study of shared clonotypes between healthy human individuals. Measured with immunoSEQ multiplex PCR; TCRdb has only the in-frame clones, and not every one. The sample includes over a million clones, about 70% of them seen just once. Sequencing used memory CD4+ T cells sorted from blood. Source of these receptors: a man aged 18 to 30 in good health. Both conserved end residues are trimmed from each CDR3.

v_gene	j_gene	CDR3aa
TRBV10-3	TRBJ1-5	AISAQENQPQH
TRBV18	TRBJ2-1	ASSLNRNEQF
TRBV19	TRBJ1-6	ASSRLGQGGNSPLH
TRBV30	TRBJ1-5	AWSAPGQPQH
TRBV7-2	TRBJ2-2	ASSLVAGGHTGELF
TRBV6-5	TRBJ1-1	ASSYIGAGKAF
TRBV30	TRBJ2-4	AWRTRQKLAKNIQY
TRBV11-3	TRBJ2-4	ASSSTSGPCIDIQY
TRBV30	TRBJ2-7	AWSFSPSYEQY
TRBV7-2	TRBJ1-3	ASSVSSGNTIY
TRBV18	TRBJ2-3	ASSRTSDASTDTQY
TRBV25-1	TRBJ2-1	ASSPFRGGLGNEQF
TRBV9	TRBJ2-5	ASSASSSGEETQY
TRBV29-1	TRBJ2-2	SVRAGLTGELF
TRBV9	TRBJ1-5	ASSPDLDQPQH
TRBV27	TRBJ2-5	ASRVKETQY
TRBV5-6	TRBJ2-7	ASSRAGVYEQY
TRBV5-4	TRBJ1-6	ASSLDGQGSYNSPLH
TRBV5-1	TRBJ2-5	ASSFSQEGTQY
TRBV20-1	TRBJ1-2	SARQGGGYT
TRBV7-9	TRBJ2-5	ASSVGRQVALLGETQY
TRBV6-4	TRBJ1-5	ASIIVLCRQDNQPQH
TRBV7-2	TRBJ2-1	ASSPLARGGWNEQF
TRBV18	TRBJ1-2	ASSQGQSNYGYT
TRBV28	TRBJ1-6	ASSLYSNNSPLH
TRBV7-2	TRBJ2-1	ASSIDRGSYNEQF
TRBV28	TRBJ2-1	ASSPGGVSYNEQF
TRBV27	TRBJ2-3	ASSSPRFRGVGTDTQY
TRBV7-2	TRBJ2-1	ASSSRMTGLYNEQF
TRBV19	TRBJ1-2	ASSAGQLNYGYT
TRBV25-1	TRBJ1-2	ASVRPGQYYGYT
TRBV29-1	TRBJ1-2	SVEGRDRAYGYT
TRBV5-4	TRBJ1-6	ASSLAPGLVNNSPLH
TRBV18	TRBJ2-2	ASSPDISAGELF
TRBV4-3	TRBJ1-1	ASSQNRGGMNTEAF
TRBV6-5	TRBJ1-6	ASRGGQGNSPLH
TRBV7-7	TRBJ1-1	ASSLGTDTEAF
TRBV7-9	TRBJ1-5	ASSRDSNNQPQH
TRBV15	TRBJ2-7	ATTNSGRTYEQY
TRBV6-5	TRBJ1-1	ASKAGWTNTEAF
TRBV5-1	TRBJ2-7	ASSLDGTLSYEQY
TRBV4-1	TRBJ1-2	ASSQEPGGQGARDGYT
TRBV7-9	TRBJ2-3	ASSRESRASGGAADTQY
TRBV2	TRBJ2-1	ASSADRGLYNEQF
TRBV6-6	TRBJ2-2	ASSYNREGTGELF
TRBV7-2	TRBJ1-3	ASSFGEWVSGNTIY
TRBV9	TRBJ2-3	ASSVGHGTDTQY
TRBV27	TRBJ1-1	ASSLSGTGLRSTEAF
TRBV11-3	TRBJ1-1	ASSSGTGGSATEAF
TRBV6-6	TRBJ1-5	ASRDGYQPQH
TRBV28	TRBJ1-1	ASRIGMNTEAF
TRBV6-5	TRBJ1-1	ASSYRGHSTEAF
TRBV5-4	TRBJ2-1	ASSLVGDREYNEQF
TRBV2	TRBJ2-3	ASSRELTDTQY
TRBV10-3	TRBJ2-3	AISGSGGTDTQY
TRBV5-1	TRBJ2-7	ASSIAGGTGSYEQY
TRBV29-1	TRBJ2-2	SAGRIGTGELF